The clone carrying this T cell receptor beta chain was found many times. Germline V gene sequence: CDR1 SGHTA, CDR2 FQGNSA. Trimming removed 3 bases from V and 8 bases from J, with 14 bases in between. This CDR3 region has 14 residues. The sample is drawn from a study of neurological immune-mediated disorders. Synthesis of cDNA was performed by 5'RACE using 10-nucleotide random UMIs. TCRdb reanalysed the 5' RACE reads using MiXCR and keeps one entry per CDR3 protein. The sample lists 50,000 to 75,000 distinct CDR3 sequences, about 13% seen once, with around 11% in the top ten. The specimen sequenced was PBMCs. The TCR originated in a woman in her sixties or seventies with HTLV-1-associated myelopathy (HAM/TSP). The gene calls are TRBV7-2 and TRBJ2-1; maybe TRBD2 (5 bases). The CDR3 DNA follows: TGTGCCAGCAGCTTGGAGGTAGCCACGGATGAGCAGTTCTTC. This translates into CASSLEVATDEQFF.